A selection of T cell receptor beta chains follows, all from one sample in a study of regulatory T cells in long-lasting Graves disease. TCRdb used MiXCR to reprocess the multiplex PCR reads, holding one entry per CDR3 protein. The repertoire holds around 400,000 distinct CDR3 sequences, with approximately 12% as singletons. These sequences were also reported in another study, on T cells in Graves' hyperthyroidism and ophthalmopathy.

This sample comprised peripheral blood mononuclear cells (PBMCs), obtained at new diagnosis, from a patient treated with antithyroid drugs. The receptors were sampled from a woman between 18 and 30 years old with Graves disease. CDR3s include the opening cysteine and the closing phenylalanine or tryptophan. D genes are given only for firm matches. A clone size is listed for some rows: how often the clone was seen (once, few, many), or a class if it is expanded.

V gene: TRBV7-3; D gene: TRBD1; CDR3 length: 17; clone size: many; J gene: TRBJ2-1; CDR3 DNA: TGTGCCAGCAGCCCAAAGGGGACAGGGGATGCGTACAATGAGCAGTTCTTC; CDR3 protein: CASSPKGTGDAYNEQFF
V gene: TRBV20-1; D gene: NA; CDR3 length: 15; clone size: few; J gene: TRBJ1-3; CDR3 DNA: TGCAGTGCTAGAATTTTCGGCCTCTCTGGAAACACCATATATTTT; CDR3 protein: CSARIFGLSGNTIYF
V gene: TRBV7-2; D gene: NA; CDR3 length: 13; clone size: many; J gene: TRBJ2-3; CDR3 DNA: TGTGCCAGCAGCCCTACCCTAGAGGTAACGCAGTATTTT; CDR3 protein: CASSPTLEVTQYF
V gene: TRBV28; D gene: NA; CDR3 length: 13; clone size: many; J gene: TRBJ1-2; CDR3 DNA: TGTGCCAGCACTAAGGCCCCTAACTATGGCTACACCTTC; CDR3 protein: CASTKAPNYGYTF
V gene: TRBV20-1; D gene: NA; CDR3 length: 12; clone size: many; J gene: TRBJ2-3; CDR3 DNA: TGTTTGGCCGCGGTTGGGGCAGATACGCAGTATTTT; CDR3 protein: CLAAVGADTQYF
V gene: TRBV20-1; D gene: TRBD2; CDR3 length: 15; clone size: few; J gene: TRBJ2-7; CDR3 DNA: TGCAGTGCTAGACTCACCCTAGCGGGAGGGAGAGAGCAGTACTTC; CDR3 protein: CSARLTLAGGREQYF
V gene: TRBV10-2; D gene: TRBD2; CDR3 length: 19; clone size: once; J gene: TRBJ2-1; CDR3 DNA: TGCGCCAGCAGTTCCGGGACTAGCGGTCCGGAGAGTTCCTACAATGAGCAGTTCTTC; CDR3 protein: CASSSGTSGPESSYNEQFF
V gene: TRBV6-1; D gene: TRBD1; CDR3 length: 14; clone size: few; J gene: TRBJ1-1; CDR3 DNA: TGTGCCAGCAGTAACAGGGGGGTGAACACTGAAGCTTTCTTT; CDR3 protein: CASSNRGVNTEAFF
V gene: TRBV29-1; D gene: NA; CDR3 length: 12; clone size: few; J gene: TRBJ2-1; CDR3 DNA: TGCAGCCCACGGAAGGGGCCCAATGAGCAGTTCTTC; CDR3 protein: CSPRKGPNEQFF
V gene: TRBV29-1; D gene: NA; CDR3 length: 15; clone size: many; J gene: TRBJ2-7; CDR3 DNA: TGCAGCGCGGAACTAGGAGCCAGCCCTGTCGACGAGCAGTACTTC; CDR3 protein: CSAELGASPVDEQYF
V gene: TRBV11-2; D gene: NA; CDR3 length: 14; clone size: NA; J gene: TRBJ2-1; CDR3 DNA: TGTGCCTGTAGGCTGGGGGGTTCCTACAATGAGCAGTTCTTC; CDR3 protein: CACRLGGSYNEQFF
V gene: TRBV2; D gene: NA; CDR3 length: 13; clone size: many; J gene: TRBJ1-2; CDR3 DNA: TGTGCCAGCAGTGCCCTTAGGGAGAATGGCTACACCTTC; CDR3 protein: CASSALRENGYTF
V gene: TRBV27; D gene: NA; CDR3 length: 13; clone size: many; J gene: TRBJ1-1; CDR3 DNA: TGTGCCAGCAGCCTCCTGGGGAACACTGAAGCTTTCTTT; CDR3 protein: CASSLLGNTEAFF
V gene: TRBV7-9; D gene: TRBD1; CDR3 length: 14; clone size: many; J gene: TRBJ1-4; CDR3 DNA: TGTGCCAGCAGCTTCCGACAGGGGCATGAAAAACTGTTTTTT; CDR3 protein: CASSFRQGHEKLFF
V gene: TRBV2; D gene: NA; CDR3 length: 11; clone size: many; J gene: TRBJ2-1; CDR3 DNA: TGTGCCAGCAGTGACGGCCGGGAGCAGTTCTTC; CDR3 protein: CASSDGREQFF
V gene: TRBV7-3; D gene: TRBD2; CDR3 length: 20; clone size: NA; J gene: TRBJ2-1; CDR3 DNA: TGTGCCAGCAGCTTAAGGGGGACTAGCGGGGGGTTGAGCTCCTACAATGAGCAGTTCTTC; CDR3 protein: CASSLRGTSGGLSSYNEQFF
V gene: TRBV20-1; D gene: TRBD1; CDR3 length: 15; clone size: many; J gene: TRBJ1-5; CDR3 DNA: TGCAGTGCTAGAGCCCCGGGACAGCCCAATCAGCCCCAGCATTTT; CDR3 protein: CSARAPGQPNQPQHF
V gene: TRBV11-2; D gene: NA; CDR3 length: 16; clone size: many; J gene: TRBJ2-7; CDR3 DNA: TGTGCCAGCAGGCAGAACGACCTCACGAGCCGCTACGAGCAGTACTTC; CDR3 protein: CASRQNDLTSRYEQYF
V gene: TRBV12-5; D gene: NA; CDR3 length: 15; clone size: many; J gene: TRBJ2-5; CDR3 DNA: TGTGCTAGTGGTTTGGTAGGGGGGATTGGAGAGACCCAGTACTTC; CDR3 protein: CASGLVGGIGETQYF
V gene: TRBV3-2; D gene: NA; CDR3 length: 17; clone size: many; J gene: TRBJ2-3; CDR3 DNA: TGTGCCAGCAGCCCCATTTCACCGGGACGGGTAACAGATACGCAGTATTTT; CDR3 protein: CASSPISPGRVTDTQYF
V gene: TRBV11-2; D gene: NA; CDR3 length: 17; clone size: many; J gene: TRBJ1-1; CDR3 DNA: TGTGCCAGCAGCTTAGATAGGGCAGGAGTATGGAACGCTGAAGCTTTCTTT; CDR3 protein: CASSLDRAGVWNAEAFF
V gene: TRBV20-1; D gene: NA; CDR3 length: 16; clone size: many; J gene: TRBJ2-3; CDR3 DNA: TGCAGTGCTCCGCCCCTCCGGATGAGTAAGGCAGATACGCAGTATTTT; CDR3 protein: CSAPPLRMSKADTQYF
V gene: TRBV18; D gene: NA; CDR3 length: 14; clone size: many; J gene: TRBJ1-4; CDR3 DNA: TGTGCCAGCTCACCTCGGAGACTTAATGAAAAACTGTTTTTT; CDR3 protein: CASSPRRLNEKLFF
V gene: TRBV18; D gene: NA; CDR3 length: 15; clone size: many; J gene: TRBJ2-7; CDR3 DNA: TGTGCCAGCTCACCACCAGCAGCGGCAGTCTACGAGCAGTACTTC; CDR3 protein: CASSPPAAAVYEQYF
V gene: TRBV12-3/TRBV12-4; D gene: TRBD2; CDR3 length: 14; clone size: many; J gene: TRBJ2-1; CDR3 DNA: TGTGCCAGCAGATTTCTAGCGGGAGGATATGAGCAGTTCTTC; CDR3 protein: CASRFLAGGYEQFF
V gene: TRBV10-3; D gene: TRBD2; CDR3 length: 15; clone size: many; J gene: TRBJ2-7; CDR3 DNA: TGTGCCATCAGTGGTCCCGGGACTAGAACCCACGAGCAGTACTTC; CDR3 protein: CAISGPGTRTHEQYF
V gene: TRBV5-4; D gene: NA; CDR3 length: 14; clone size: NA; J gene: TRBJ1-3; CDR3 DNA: TGTGCCAGCACCGACAGAGGGAGGACAAACACCATATATTTT; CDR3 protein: CASTDRGRTNTIYF
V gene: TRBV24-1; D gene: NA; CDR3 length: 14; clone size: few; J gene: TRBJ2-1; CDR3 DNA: TGTGCCACCAGTGATTCCGGCAGGGACAATGAGCAGTTCTTC; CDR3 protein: CATSDSGRDNEQFF
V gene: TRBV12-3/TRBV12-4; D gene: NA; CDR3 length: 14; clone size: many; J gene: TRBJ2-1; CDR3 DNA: TGTGCCAGCAGTTTGGTACTAGCTCACAATGAGCAGTTCTTC; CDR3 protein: CASSLVLAHNEQFF
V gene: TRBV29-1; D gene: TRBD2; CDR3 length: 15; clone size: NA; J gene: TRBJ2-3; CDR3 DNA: TGCAGCGCCGCCGGGACTAGCGGGGATACAGATACGCAGTATTTT; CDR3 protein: CSAAGTSGDTDTQYF
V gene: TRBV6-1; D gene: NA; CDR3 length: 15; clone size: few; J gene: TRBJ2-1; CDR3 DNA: TGTGCCAGCAGCAAGGACAAGGGGCGTTTCAATGAGCAGTTCTTC; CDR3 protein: CASSKDKGRFNEQFF
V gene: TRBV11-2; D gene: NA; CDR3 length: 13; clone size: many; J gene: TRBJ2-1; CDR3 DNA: TGTGCCAGCAGCCCCCTACTAGCAGTTGAGCAGTTCTTC; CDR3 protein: CASSPLLAVEQFF
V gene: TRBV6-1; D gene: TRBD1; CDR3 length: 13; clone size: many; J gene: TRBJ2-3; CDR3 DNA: TGTGCCAGCAGGACAGGGCGAACAGATACGCAGTATTTT; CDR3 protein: CASRTGRTDTQYF
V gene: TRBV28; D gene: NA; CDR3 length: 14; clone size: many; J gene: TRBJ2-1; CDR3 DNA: TGTGCCAGCAGTTTAACCGCAGATTACAGTGAGCAGTTCTTC; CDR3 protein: CASSLTADYSEQFF
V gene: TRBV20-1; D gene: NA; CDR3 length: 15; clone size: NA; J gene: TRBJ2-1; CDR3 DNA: TGCAGTGCTGGGATACCACGGGGAACCTACAATGAGCAGTTCTTC; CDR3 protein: CSAGIPRGTYNEQFF
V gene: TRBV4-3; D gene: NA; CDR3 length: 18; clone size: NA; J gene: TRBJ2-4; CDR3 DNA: TGCGCCAGCAGCCAAGCGATCGGGGGGCGCGGAGCCAAAAACATTCAGTACTTC; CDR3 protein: CASSQAIGGRGAKNIQYF
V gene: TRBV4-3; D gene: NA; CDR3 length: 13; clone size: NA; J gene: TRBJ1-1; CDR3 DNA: TGCGCCAGCAGCCAAGTTGGGCTGGGGGGAGCTTTCTTT; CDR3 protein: CASSQVGLGGAFF
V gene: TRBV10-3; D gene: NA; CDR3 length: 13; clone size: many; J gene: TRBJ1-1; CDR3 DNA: TGTGCCATCACAGGGAGCCGGAACACTGAAGCTTTCTTT; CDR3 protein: CAITGSRNTEAFF
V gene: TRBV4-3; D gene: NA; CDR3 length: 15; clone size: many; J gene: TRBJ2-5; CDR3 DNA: TGCGCCAGCAGCCAAGATTCGGGTCTCCAAGAGACCCAATACTTC; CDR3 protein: CASSQDSGLQETQYF
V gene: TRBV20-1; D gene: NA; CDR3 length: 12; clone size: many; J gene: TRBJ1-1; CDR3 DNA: TGCAGTGCTACTCCAGGGGACACTGAAGCTTTCTTT; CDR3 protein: CSATPGDTEAFF
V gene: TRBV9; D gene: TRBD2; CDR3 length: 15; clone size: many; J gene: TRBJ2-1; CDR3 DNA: TGTGCCAGCAGCGCTGCGGGGGGGCAAAACAATGAGCAGTTCTTC; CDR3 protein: CASSAAGGQNNEQFF
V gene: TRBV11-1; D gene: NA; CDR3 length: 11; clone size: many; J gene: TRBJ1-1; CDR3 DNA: TGTGCCAGCAGAGGGCTAACTGAAGCTTTCTTT; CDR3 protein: CASRGLTEAFF
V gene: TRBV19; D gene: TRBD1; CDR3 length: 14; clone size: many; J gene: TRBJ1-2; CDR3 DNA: TGTGCCAGTAGTAAAAACCGGGACAGCTATGGCTACACCTTC; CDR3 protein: CASSKNRDSYGYTF
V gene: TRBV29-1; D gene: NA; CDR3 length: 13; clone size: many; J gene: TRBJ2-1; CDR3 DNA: TGCAGCGTTGACCCAACAGGGTACAATGAGCAGTTCTTC; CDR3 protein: CSVDPTGYNEQFF
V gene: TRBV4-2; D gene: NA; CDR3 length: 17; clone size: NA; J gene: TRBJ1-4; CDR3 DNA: TGTGCCAGCAGCCAAGATCGAAGGATATACCAAAATGAAAAACTGTTTTTT; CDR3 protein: CASSQDRRIYQNEKLFF
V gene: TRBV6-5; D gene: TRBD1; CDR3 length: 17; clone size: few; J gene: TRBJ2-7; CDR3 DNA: TGTGCCAGCAGTTACTCGGGGACAGGACTTGCTAACTACGAGCAGTACTTC; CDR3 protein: CASSYSGTGLANYEQYF
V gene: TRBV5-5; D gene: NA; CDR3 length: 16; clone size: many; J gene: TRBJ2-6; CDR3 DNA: TGTGCCAGCAGCTTAGGAGGAAGATCTGGGGCCAACGTCCTGACTTTC; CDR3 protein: CASSLGGRSGANVLTF
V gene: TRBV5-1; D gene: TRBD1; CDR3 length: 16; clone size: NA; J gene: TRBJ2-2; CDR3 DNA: TGCGCCAGCAGACAGAGGACAGGGGTATTGGACGGGGAGCTGTTTTTT; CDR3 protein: CASRQRTGVLDGELFF
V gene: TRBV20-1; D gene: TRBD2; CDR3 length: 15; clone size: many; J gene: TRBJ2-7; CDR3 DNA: TGCAGTGCTAGAGATTCCAGCGGGAGCTCCTACGAGCAGTACTTC; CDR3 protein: CSARDSSGSSYEQYF
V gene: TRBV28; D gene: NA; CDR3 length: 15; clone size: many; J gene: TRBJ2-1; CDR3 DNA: TGTGCCAGCAGTCCCCAAAAAACTGTCTACAATGAGCAGTTCTTC; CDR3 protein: CASSPQKTVYNEQFF
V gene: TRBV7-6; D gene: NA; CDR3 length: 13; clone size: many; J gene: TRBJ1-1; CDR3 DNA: TGCGCCAGCAGCCACGGAGGGAACACTGAAGCTTTCTTT; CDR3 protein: CASSHGGNTEAFF
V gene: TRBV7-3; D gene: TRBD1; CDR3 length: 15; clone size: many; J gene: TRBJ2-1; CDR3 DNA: TGTGCCAGCAGCTTCGGGGACAGGGGGCCTAATGAGCAGTTCTTC; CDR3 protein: CASSFGDRGPNEQFF
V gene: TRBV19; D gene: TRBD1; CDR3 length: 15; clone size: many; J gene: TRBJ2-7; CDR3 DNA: TGTGCCAGTAGTACTACGGGACAGGGGGTCTACGAGCAGTACTTC; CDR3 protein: CASSTTGQGVYEQYF